The following is a T cell receptor (beta chain) sequence with its context. This record belongs to a study of T cell changes during pregnancy in multiple sclerosis. The CDR3 contains 15 residues. V was trimmed by 0 bases and J by 7 bases, leaving 14 bases between them. The germline V gene has CDR1 SGHDT and CDR2 YYEEEE. Here immunoSEQ multiplex PCR was the method, and the copy in TCRdb shows in-frame clones only, minus some. The sample has under 60,000 clones; over 80% are singletons. Specimen: CD4+ T cells from peripheral blood mononuclear cells, collected in the third trimester of pregnancy. The TCR comes from a female donor with multiple sclerosis, enrolled in a pregnancy study. This chain connects TRBV5-6 to TRBJ2-1; the D gene is possibly TRBD1 (5 bases). The CDR3 sequence is CASSLVGRKGNEQFF. The CDR3 coding sequence is TGTGCCAGCAGCTTGGTGGGCCGCAAGGGGAATGAGCAGTTCTTC.